This TCR beta chain was identified during a study of blood T cell repertoires in COVID-19. Study-wide background: COVID-19 samples, acute and convalescent, were from the United States, Italy and Spain.

The V end was cut by 5 bases, the J end by 2 bases, with 8 bases between. In germline, CDR1 is WNHNN, CDR2 SYGVQD (reference sequence). The CDR3 is made up of 13 amino acids. Sequencing was performed with immunoSEQ multiplex PCR; in TCRdb, only in-frame clones are kept and a portion is missing. The top ten hold 17% of the sample, which has 150,000 to 200,000 clones, more than 75% seen once. The sequenced sample consisted of PBMCs or T cells enriched from blood (not recorded which). The chain combines TRBV10-1 with TRBJ2-3; D not certain. The receptor was derived from a woman aged 50 to 60 who had recovered from COVID-19. CDR3 DNA: TGCGCCAGCAGTAAACTGCCCACAGATACGCAGTATTTT. It specifies CASSKLPTDTQYF.